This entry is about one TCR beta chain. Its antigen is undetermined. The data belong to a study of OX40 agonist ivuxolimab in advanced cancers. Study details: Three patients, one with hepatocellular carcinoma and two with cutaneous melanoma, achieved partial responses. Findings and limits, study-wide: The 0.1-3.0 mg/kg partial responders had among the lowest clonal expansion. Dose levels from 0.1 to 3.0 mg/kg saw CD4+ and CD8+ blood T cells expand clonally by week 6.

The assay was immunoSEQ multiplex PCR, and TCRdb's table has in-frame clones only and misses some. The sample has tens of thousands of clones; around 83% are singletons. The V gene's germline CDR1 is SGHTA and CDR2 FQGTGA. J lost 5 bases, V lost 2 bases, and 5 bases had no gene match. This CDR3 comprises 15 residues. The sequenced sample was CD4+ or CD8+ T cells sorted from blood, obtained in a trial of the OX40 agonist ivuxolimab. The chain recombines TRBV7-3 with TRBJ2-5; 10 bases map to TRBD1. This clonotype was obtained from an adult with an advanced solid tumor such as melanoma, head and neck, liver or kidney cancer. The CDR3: CASSLGTGAGETQYF. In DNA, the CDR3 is TGTGCCAGCAGCTTAGGGACAGGGGCCGGGGAGACCCAGTACTTC.